The clone carrying this TCR beta chain came up a few times. The ends were cut back, 8 bases at V and 6 bases at J, with 19 bases in the middle. Per the germline V gene, CDR1 is LGHDT and CDR2 is YNNKEL (reference sequence). The CDR3 spans 14 residues. The data belong to a study of T-cell memory formation after mild COVID-19. Study as a whole: Largely, the TCR clusters proved donor specific.

TCRdb reanalysed the 5' RACE reads using MiXCR and keeps one entry per CDR3 protein. Among a few hundred thousand distinct CDR3 sequences listed, around 17% were seen once. The chain uses TRBV3-1 and TRBJ2-5; a possible D gene is TRBD2 (6 bases). Sequenced input: PBMCs or a T cell subset sorted from them (not recorded which). The clonotype originates from a man between 18 and 29 years old who had mild COVID-19 (a few samples of this study predate the infection). Cell type and time point are not known. The CDR3 loop reads CASLSARLGQTQYF. Written as DNA, the CDR3 is TGTGCCAGCCTGTCCGCACGACTAGGACAGACCCAGTACTTC.